This entry lists 3 T cell receptor beta chains sequenced from one sample in a study of T cell changes during pregnancy in multiple sclerosis. Using immunoSEQ multiplex PCR, the repertoire was profiled, and TCRdb retains in-frame clones only, with some absent. This table has some 38,000 clones, about 90% appearing once. Source: CD4+ T cells from peripheral blood mononuclear cells, taken after pregnancy. The receptors originated from a female donor in good health, enrolled as a control in a pregnancy study.

J is TRBJ1-2 and V is TRBV7-9; possibly TRBD1 for D (5 bases). V dropped 0 bases and J dropped 8 bases, with 13 bases sitting between them. The CDR3 has 14 residues. The V gene's germline CDR1 is SEHNR and CDR2 FQNEAQ (reference sequence). CDR3 loop: CASSLAGAAGGYTF. CDR3 DNA: TGTGCCAGCAGCTTAGCAGGGGCTGCGGGAGGCTACACCTTC.

The chain couples TRBV5-1 to TRBJ2-1; a weak D match, TRBD2 (7 bases). The germline gives CDR1 SGHRS, CDR2 YFSETQ. V was clipped by 7 bases and J by 2 bases, with 16 bases between them. The CDR3 is 15 amino acids. Here the CDR3 DNA reads TGCGCCAGCGGGGGGGGCACCCTCGCCTACAATGAGCAGTTCTTC. It specifies CASGGGTLAYNEQFF.

This chain joins TRBV18 and TRBJ2-1, with 9 bases that match TRBD2. CDR3 length: 16 amino acids. Per the germline V gene, CDR1 is KGHSH and CDR2 is LQKENI. Trimming cost V 3 bases and J 5 bases; bases outside gene matches: 8. The chain's CDR3 is CASSPGASGVNNEQFF. DNA for the CDR3: TGTGCCAGCTCACCGGGGGCTAGCGGGGTTAACAATGAGCAGTTCTTC.